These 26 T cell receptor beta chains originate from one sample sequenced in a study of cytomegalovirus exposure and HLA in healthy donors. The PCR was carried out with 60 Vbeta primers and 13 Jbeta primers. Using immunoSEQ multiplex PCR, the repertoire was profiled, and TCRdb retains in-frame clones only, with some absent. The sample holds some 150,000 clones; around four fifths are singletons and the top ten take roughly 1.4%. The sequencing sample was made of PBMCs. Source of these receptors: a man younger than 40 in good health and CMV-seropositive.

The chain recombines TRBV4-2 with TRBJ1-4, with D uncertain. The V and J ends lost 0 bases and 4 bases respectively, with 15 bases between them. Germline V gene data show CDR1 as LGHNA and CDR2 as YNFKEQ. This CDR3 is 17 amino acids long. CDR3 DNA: TGTGCCAGCAGCCAAGATTTGAGCGGACGGCGTAATGAAAAACTGTTTTTT. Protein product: CASSQDLSGRRNEKLFF.

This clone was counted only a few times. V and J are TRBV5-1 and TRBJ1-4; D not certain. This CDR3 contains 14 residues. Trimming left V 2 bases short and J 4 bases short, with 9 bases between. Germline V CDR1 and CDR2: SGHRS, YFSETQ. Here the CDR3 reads CASSLSGFNEKLFF. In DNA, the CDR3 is TGCGCCAGCAGCTTATCGGGTTTTAATGAAAAACTGTTTTTT.

The CDR3 nucleotides read TGTGCCAGCTGGTGGGGGCAACTTGGCACAGATACGCAGTATTTT. It translates to CASWWGQLGTDTQYF. V is TRBV6-1 and J is TRBJ2-3; tentatively, D is TRBD1 (6 bases). From germline, CDR1 is MNHNS and CDR2 SASEGT. Deletions cut 8 bases from V and 1 base from J, with 16 bases between. The CDR3 is 15 amino acids.

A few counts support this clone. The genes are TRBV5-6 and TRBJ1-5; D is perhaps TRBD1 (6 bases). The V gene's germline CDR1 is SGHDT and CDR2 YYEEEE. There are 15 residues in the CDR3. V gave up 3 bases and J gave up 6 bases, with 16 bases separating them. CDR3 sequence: CASSSSGEGGQPQHF. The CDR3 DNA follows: TGTGCCAGCAGCTCTTCTGGGGAAGGGGGTCAGCCCCAGCATTTT. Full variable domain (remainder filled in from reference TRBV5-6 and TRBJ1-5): DAGVTQSPTHLIKTRGQQVTLRCSPKSGHDTVSWYQQALGQGPQFIFQYYEEEERQRGNFPDRFSGHQFPNYSSELNVNALLLGDSALYLCASSSSGEGGQPQHFGDGTRLSIL.

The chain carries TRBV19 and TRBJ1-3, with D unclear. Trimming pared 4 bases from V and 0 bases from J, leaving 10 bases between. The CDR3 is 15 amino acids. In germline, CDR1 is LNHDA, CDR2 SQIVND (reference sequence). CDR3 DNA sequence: TGTGCCAGTAGTAGATCCACCAGCTCTGGAAACACCATATATTTT. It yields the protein CASSRSTSSGNTIYF.

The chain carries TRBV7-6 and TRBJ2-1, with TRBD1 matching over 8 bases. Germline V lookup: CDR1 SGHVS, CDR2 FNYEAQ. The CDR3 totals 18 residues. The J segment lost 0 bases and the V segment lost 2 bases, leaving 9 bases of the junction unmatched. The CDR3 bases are TGTGCCAGCAGCTTATACAGGGGGTACCGGAGCTCCTACAATGAGCAGTTCTTC. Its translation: CASSLYRGYRSSYNEQFF.

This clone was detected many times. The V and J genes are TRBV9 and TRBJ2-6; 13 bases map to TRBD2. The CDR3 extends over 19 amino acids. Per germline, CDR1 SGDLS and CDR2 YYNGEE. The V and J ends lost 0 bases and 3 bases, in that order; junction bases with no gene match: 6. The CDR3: CASSVGLAGGADGANVLTF. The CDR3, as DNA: TGTGCCAGCAGCGTAGGACTAGCGGGGGGAGCGGATGGGGCCAACGTCCTGACTTTC.

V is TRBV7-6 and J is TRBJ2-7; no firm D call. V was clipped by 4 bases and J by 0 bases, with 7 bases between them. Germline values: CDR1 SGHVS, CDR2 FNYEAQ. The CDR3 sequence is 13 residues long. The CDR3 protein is CASSSLRSYEQYF. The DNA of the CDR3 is TGTGCCAGCAGCTCCCTACGCTCCTACGAGCAGTACTTC. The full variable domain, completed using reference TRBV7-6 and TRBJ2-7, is GAGVSQSPRYKVTKRGQDVALRCDPISGHVSLYWYRQALGQGPEFLTYFNYEAQQDKSGLPNDRFSAERPEGSISTLTIQRTEQRDSAMYRCASSSLRSYEQYFGPGTRLTVT.

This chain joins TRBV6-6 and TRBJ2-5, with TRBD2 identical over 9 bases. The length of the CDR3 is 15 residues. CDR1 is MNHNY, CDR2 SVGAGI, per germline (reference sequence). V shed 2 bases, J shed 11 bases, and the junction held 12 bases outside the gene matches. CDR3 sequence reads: CASSYGASGTGTQYF. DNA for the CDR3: TGTGCCAGCAGTTACGGGGCTAGCGGGACGGGGACGCAGTACTTC.

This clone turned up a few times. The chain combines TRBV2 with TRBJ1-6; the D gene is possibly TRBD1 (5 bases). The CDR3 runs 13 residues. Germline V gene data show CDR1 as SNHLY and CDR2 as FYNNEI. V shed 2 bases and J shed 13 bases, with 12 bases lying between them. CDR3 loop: CASSEQDTYPLHF. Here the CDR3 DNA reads TGTGCCAGCAGTGAACAGGACACCTATCCCCTCCACTTT. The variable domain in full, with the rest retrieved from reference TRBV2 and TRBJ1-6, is EPEVTQTPSHQVTQMGQEVILRCVPISNHLYFYWYRQILGQKVEFLVSFYNNEISEKSEIFDDQFSVERPDGSNFTLKIRSTKLEDSAMYFCASSEQDTYPLHFGNGTRLTVT.

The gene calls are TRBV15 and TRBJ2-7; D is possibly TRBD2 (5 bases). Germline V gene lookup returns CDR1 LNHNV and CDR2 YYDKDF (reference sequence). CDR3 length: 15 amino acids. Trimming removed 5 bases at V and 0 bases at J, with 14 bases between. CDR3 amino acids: CATSRAGGASYEQYF. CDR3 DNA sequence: TGTGCCACCAGCCGCGCCGGAGGAGCCTCCTACGAGCAGTACTTC.

CDR3 nucleotides: TGTGCCAGCAGCTTGCCCATATACCGGACAGCTAGCTCCTACGAGCAGTACTTC. Translated: CASSLPIYRTASSYEQYF. V usage is TRBV5-8 and J usage is TRBJ2-7; a possible D gene is TRBD1 (6 bases). Trimming pared 1 base from V and 0 bases from J, leaving 20 bases between. This CDR3 region has 18 residues. CDR1 and CDR2 from the germline V gene are SGHTS and YDEGEE. Together with reference TRBV5-8 and TRBJ2-7, the CDR3 gives the full variable domain: EAGVTQSPTHLIKTRGQQATLRCSPISGHTSVYWYQQALGLGLQFLLWYDEGEERNRGNFPPRFSGRQFPNYSSELNVNALELEDSALYLCASSLPIYRTASSYEQYFGPGTRLTVT.

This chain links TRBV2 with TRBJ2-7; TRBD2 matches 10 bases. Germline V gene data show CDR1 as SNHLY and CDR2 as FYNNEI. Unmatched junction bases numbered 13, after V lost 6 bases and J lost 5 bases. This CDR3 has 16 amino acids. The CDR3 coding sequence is TGTGCCAGCAGCCTCTCGGGGAGCGGGGGGGACCACGAGCAGTACTTC. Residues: CASSLSGSGGDHEQYF.

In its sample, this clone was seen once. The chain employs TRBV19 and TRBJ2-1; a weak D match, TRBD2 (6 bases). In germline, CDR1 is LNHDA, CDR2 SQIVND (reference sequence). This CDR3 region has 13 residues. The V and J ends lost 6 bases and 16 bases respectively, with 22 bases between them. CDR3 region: CASSPIAEGRSFF. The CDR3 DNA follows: TGTGCCAGTAGCCCTATAGCGGAAGGTCGGAGTTTCTTC.

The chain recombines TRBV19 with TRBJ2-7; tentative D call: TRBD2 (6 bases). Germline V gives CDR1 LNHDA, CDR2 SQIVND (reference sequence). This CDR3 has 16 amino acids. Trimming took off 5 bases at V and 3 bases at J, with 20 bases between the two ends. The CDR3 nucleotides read TGTGCCAGTAGTCCCAGTCTTGGCGGGACCTACTACGAGCAGTACTTC. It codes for CASSPSLGGTYYEQYF.

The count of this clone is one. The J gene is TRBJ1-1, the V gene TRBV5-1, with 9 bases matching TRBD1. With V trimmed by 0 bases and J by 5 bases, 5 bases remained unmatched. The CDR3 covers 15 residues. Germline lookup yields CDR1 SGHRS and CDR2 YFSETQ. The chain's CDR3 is CASSLEGDRATEAFF. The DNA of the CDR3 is TGCGCCAGCAGCTTGGAGGGGGACAGGGCGACTGAAGCTTTCTTT.

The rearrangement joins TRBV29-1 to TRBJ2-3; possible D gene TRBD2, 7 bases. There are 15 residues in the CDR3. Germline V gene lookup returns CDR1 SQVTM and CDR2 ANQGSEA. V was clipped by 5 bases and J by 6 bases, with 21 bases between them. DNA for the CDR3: TGCAGCGTTCTCTCTCGAAGGGGGGGGCTCGATACGCAGTATTTT. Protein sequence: CSVLSRRGGLDTQYF.

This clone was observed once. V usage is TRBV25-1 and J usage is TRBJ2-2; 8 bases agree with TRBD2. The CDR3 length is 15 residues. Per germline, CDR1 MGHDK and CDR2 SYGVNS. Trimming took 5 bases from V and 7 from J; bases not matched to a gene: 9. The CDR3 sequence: CASSTRSSGVGELFF. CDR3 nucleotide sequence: TGTGCCAGCAGTACTCGGAGTAGCGGGGTCGGGGAGCTGTTTTTT.

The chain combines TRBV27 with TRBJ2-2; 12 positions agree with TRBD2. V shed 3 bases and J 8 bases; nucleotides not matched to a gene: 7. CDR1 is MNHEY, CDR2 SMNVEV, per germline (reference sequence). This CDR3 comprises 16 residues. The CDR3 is CASSLLETSGSGELFF. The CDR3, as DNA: TGTGCCAGCAGTTTGTTAGAGACTAGCGGGAGTGGGGAGCTGTTTTTT.

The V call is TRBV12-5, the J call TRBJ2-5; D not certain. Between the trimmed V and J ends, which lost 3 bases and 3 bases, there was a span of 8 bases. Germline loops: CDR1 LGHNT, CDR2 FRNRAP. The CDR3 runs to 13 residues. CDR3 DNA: TGTGCTAGTGGTTTTGGTCAGAAAGAGACCCAGTACTTC. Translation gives CASGFGQKETQYF. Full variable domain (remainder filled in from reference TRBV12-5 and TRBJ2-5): DARVTQTPRHKVTEMGQEVTMRCQPILGHNTVFWYRQTMMQGLELLAYFRNRAPLDDSGMPKDRFSAEMPDATLATLKIQPSEPRDSAVYFCASGFGQKETQYFGPGTRLLVL.

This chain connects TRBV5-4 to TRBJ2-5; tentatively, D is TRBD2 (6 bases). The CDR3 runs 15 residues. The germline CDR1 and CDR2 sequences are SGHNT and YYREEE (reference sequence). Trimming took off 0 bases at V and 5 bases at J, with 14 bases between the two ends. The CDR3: CASSLDRGGVETQYF. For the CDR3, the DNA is TGTGCCAGCAGCTTGGATAGAGGAGGGGTCGAGACCCAGTACTTC.

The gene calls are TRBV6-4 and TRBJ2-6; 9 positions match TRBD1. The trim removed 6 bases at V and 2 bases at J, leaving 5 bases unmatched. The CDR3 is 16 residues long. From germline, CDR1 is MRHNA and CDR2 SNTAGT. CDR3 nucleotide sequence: TGTGCCAGCAGCCGGGACAGGGAGGCTGGGGCCAACGTCCTGACTTTC. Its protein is CASSRDREAGANVLTF.

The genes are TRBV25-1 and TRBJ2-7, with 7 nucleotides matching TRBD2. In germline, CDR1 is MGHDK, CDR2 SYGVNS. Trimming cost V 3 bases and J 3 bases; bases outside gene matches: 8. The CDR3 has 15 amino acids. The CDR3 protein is CASSDPGLAVYEQYF. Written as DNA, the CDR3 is TGTGCCAGCAGTGACCCCGGGCTAGCGGTCTACGAGCAGTACTTC.

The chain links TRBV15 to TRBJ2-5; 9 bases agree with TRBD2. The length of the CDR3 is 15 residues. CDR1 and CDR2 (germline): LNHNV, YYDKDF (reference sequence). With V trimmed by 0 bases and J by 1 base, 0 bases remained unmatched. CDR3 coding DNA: TGTGCCACCAGCAGAGAACTAGCGGGCCAAGAGACCCAGTACTTC. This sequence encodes CATSRELAGQETQYF.

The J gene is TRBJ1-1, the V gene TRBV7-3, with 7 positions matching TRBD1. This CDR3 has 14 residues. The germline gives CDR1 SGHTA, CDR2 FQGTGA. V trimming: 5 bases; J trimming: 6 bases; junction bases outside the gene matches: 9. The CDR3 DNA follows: TGTGCCAGCAGCCCTAGACAGGGTAGCTCTGAAGCTTTCTTT. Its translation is CASSPRQGSSEAFF.

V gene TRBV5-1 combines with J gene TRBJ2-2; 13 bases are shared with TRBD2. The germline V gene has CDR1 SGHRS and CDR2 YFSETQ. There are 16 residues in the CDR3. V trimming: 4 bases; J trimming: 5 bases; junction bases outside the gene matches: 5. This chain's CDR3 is CASSVGLAGKTGELFF. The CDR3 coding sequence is TGCGCCAGCAGCGTGGGACTAGCGGGAAAAACCGGGGAGCTGTTTTTT. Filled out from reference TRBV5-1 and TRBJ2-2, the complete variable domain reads KAGVTQTPRYLIKTRGQQVTLSCSPISGHRSVSWYQQTPGQGLQFLFEYFSETQRNKGNFPGRFSGRQFSNSRSEMNVSTLELGDSALYLCASSVGLAGKTGELFFGEGSRLTVL.